This T cell receptor (beta chain) was identified in a study of OX40 agonist ivuxolimab in advanced cancers. Study-level information: Patients achieving partial responses numbered three: one hepatocellular carcinoma case and two cutaneous melanoma cases.

The table came from immunoSEQ multiplex PCR; TCRdb's copy has only in-frame clones and leaves some out. The data contain about 130,000 clones, roughly nine tenths of them seen just once; the ten biggest clones take up about 1%. About this clone itself: No antigen is known for it.

The germline V gene has CDR1 MDHEN and CDR2 SYDVKM. J lost 3 bases, V lost 5 bases, and 5 bases had no gene match. The CDR3 spans 14 residues. Whole-study results and caveats: In the 0.1 to 3.0 mg/kg range, CD4+ and CD8+ blood T cells had expanded clonally by week 6. More expanded clones were found, on average, in CD8+ than in CD4+ T cells. Determination of antigen specificity was not performed for the expanded peripheral T cells.

The clonotype originates from an adult with an advanced solid tumor such as melanoma, head and neck, liver or kidney cancer. The V gene is TRBV28, the J gene TRBJ2-7; TRBD2 matches 9 bases. This sample comprised CD4+ or CD8+ T cells sorted from blood, obtained in a trial of the OX40 agonist ivuxolimab. The CDR3, as DNA: TGTGCCAGCAGTGCCAGACTAGCGGACTACGAGCAGTACTTC. This sequence encodes CASSARLADYEQYF.